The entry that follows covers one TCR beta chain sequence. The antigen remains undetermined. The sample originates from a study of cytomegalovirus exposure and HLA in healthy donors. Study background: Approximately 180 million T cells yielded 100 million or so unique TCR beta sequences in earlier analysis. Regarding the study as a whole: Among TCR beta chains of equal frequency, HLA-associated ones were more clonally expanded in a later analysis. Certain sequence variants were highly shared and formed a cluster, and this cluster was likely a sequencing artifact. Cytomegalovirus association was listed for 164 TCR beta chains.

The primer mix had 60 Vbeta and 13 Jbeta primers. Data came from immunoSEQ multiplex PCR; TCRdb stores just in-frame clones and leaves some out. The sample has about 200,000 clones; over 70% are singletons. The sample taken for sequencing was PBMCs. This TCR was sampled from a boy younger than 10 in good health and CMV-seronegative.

The CDR3 loop is CAWSSQGGGTEAFF. The CDR3 region has the DNA TGTGCCTGGAGTTCACAGGGGGGGGGCACTGAAGCTTTCTTT. J is TRBJ1-1 and V is TRBV30, with 8 bases aligning to TRBD1. The CDR3 totals 14 residues. V was clipped by 2 bases and J by 4 bases; unmatched bases: 6. CDR1 is GTSNPN, CDR2 SVGIG, per germline (reference sequence).